This entry describes one T cell receptor (beta chain). Its antigen has not been determined. The record has no base qualities; no much larger clone is one base away. Patients with a history of autoimmune disease or receiving systemic immunosuppression were excluded from the trial. Peripheral blood for TCR sequencing was collected from all dose cohorts at baseline, on cycle 4 day 1, and on cycle 7 day 1. Samples came from an open-label, multicenter, first-in-human phase I dose-escalation trial of ivuxolimab. Adults with locally advanced or metastatic head and neck squamous cell, hepatocellular, melanoma or renal cell carcinoma were enrolled in the trial. Before TCR sequencing, CD4+ and CD8+ T cells were separately sorted from peripheral blood. This sample is part of a study of OX40 agonist ivuxolimab in advanced cancers. About the full investigation: The costimulatory receptor OX40 (CD134) was targeted by ivuxolimab, a fully human IgG2 agonistic monoclonal antibody. Intravenous ivuxolimab was administered to patients every 2 weeks at six dose levels: 0.01, 0.1, 0.3, 1.5, 3 and 10 mg/kg. Of the approximately 50 patients in dose escalation, around 20 had hepatocellular carcinoma, around 15 had melanoma, 9 had renal cell carcinoma and 9 had head and neck cancer. In the dose-escalation cohort, approximately 83% of patients were male, and the mean age was 60 years with a range of roughly 20 to 80. Prior anti-PD-1, anti-PD-L1 or anti-CTLA-4 therapy was permitted, and checkpoint inhibitors had been received by less than 45% of dose-escalation patients. Three dose-escalation patients achieved partial responses, one with hepatocellular carcinoma and two with cutaneous melanoma. The point of sequencing TCRbeta in the periphery was to test whether ivuxolimab changed TCR sequence diversity and drove clonal T-cell expansion. The paper covers the monotherapy dose-escalation part of the phase I ivuxolimab trial, which included N ≈ 57 patients. Overall results and qualifications from the work: At doses of 0.1 to 3.0 mg/kg, clonal expansion of both CD4+ and CD8+ blood T cells was observed from baseline to week 6. After ivuxolimab, expanded clones were on average more numerous among CD8+ T cells than among CD4+ T cells. Partial responders in the 0.1-3.0 mg/kg groups had among the lowest normalized peripheral clonal expansion, especially among CD8+ T cells. Low levels of normalized T-cell clonal expansion were also seen in some patients who did not respond. The antigen specificity of the peripheral T cells that underwent clonal expansion was not determined.

Germline trimming: 5 bases from V, 6 bases from J; junction bases outside gene matches: 5. The CDR3 measures 13 amino acids from cysteine to phenylalanine. Just the 39-base CDR3 DNA is kept, in frame starting at base 1. The germline V gene (reference sequence) gives CDR1 as WNHNN and CDR2 as SYGVQD. For sequencing of the TCRbeta CDR3 region, genomic DNA was extracted from the sorted cells. The immunoSEQ Assay was used to sequence the TCRbeta CDR3 regions. TCRdb holds this immuneACCESS table with in-frame rearrangements only. Some clones are missing; in checked studies, unresolved V genes explain under half, and the rest has no known cause. The sample table contains about 120,000 clones; only one count was recorded for 85% to 95% of them. The biggest ten clones account for about 0.14% of the sample.

The origin of this receptor is an adult with an advanced solid tumor such as melanoma, head and neck, liver or kidney cancer. The sequences come from CD4+ or CD8+ T cells sorted from blood, collected in a trial of the OX40 agonist ivuxolimab. Here the chain combines TRBV10-1 and TRBJ2-5; 8 middle bases align to TRBD1. The CDR3 here reads CASSLGQGKTQYF. The DNA sequence is given as TGCGCCAGCAGTCTAGGACAGGGAAAGACCCAGTACTTC.